Each of the 3 T cell receptor beta chains below was sequenced from the same sample in a study of persistence of HIV-infected CD4 T cells. The libraries were made with immunoSEQ version 4 in survey mode. The table came from immunoSEQ multiplex PCR; TCRdb's copy has only in-frame clones and leaves some out. The repertoire holds 45,000 or so clones, with roughly 90% as singletons. These receptors lack a known antigen. Nonspecific anti-CD3/anti-CD28 bead stimulation represents the broad CD4+ T cell repertoire. CD4+ T cells upregulating both CD40 ligand and CD69 were sorted as responding cells. The source material was CD4+ T cells sorted from PBMCs after roughly 19-hour stimulation, sampled from a patient who received antiretroviral therapy. The receptors stem from an adult woman with HIV who was CMV-seropositive.

The rearrangement uses TRBV27 and TRBJ2-7; D is unclear. Germline V lookup: CDR1 MNHEY, CDR2 SMNVEV (reference sequence). CDR3 length equals 13 residues. The V end was cut by 4 bases, the J end by 0 bases, with 7 bases between. The CDR3 loop reads CASSSGFSYEQYF. In nucleotides, the CDR3 is TGTGCCAGCAGTTCAGGCTTCTCCTACGAGCAGTACTTC.

The CDR3 loop is CASSFDPQWETQYF. Written as DNA, the CDR3 is TGTGCCAGCAGTTTTGATCCCCAGTGGGAGACCCAGTACTTC. This sequence joins TRBV27 and TRBJ2-5; no definite D call. The CDR3 consists of 14 residues. The V end was cut by 3 bases, the J end by 5 bases, with 13 bases between. Germline CDR1 reads MNHEY; CDR2 reads SMNVEV (reference sequence).

In this sample, this clone turned up a few times. This sequence joins TRBV30 and TRBJ1-1; the D is unclear. The CDR3 length is 12 residues. CDR1 and CDR2 (germline): GTSNPN, SVGIG (reference sequence). Trimming stripped 3 bases from V and 5 bases from J, with 10 bases between. CDR3 region: CAWSWRRTEAFF. The CDR3 DNA is TGTGCCTGGAGCTGGCGAAGGACTGAAGCTTTCTTT.